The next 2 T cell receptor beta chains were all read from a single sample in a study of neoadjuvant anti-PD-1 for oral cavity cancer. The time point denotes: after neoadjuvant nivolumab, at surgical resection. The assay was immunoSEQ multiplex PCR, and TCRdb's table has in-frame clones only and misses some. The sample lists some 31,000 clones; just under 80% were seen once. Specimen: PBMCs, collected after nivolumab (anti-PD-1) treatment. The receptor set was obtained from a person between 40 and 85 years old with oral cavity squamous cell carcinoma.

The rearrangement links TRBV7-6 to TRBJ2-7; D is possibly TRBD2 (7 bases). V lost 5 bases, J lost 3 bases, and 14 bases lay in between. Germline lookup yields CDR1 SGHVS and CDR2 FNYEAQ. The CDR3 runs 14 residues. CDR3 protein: CASSPQGGDYEQYF. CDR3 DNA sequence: TGTGCCAGCAGCCCCCAAGGGGGGGACTACGAGCAGTACTTC.

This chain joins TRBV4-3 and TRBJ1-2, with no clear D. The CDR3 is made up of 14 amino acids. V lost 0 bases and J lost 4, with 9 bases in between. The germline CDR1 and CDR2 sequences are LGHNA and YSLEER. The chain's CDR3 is CASSQEDDIYGYTF. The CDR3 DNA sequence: TGCGCCAGCAGCCAAGAGGATGACATCTATGGCTACACCTTC.